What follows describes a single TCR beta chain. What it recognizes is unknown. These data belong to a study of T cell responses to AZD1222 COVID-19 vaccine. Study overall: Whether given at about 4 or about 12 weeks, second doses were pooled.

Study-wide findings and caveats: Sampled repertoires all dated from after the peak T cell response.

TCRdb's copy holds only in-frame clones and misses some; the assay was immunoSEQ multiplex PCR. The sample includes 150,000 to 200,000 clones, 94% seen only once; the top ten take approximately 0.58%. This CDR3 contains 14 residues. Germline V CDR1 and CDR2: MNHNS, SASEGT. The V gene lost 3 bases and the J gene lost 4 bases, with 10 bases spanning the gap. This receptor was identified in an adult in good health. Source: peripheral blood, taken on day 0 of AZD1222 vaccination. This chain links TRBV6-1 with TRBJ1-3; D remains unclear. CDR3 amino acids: CASSEISGGNTIYF. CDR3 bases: TGTGCCAGCAGTGAGATTAGTGGGGGAAACACCATATATTTT.